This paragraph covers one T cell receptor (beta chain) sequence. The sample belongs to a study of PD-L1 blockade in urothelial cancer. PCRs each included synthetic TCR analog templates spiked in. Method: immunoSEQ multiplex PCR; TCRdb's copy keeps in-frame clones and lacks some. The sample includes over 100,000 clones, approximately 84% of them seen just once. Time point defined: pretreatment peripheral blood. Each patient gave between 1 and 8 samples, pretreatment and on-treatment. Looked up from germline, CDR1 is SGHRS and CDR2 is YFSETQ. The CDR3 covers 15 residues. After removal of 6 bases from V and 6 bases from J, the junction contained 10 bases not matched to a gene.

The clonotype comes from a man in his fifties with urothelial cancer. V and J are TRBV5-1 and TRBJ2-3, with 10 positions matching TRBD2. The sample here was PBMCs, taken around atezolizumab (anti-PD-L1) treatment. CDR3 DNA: TGCGCCAGCAACCCTAGCGGGAGCGCCCCGGATACGCAGTATTTT. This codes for CASNPSGSAPDTQYF.